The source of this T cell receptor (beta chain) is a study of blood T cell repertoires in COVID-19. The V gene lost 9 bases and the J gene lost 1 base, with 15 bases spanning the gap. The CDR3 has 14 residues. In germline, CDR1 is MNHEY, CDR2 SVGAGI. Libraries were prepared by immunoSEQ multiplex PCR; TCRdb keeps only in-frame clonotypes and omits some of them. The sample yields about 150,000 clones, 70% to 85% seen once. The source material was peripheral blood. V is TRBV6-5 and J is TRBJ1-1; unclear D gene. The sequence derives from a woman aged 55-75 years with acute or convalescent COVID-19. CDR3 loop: CASTSGITNTEAFF. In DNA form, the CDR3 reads TGTGCCAGTACTTCCGGGATAACGAACACTGAAGCTTTCTTT.